This entry concerns a single T cell receptor (beta chain). Its antigen is not known. For TCR, cDNA came from 5'RACE template switching, which added a universal primer site and UMIs. MiXCR, applied by TCRdb to the 5' RACE reads, yields one record per CDR3 protein. Of 110,000 to 150,000 distinct CDR3 sequences in the sample, about 6.2% are singletons; the top ten hold under 0.8%. This CDR3 has 17 amino acids. Trimming cost V 7 bases and J 3 bases, with 23 bases left between them. Germline V lookup: CDR1 MNHEY, CDR2 SMNVEV (reference sequence). The sample belongs to a study of T cells after yellow fever vaccination. The overall study: Researchers used SMART-Seq v4 Ultra Low Input to prepare fractions that had low cell numbers. Study results and caveats: Secondary responses were weaker yet peaked faster, day 5 versus 15. The appearance of a small share of clonotypes in both CD4 and CD8 compartments was observed.

The clonotype originates from a man aged 25 to 40 who received the YFV17D yellow fever vaccine. The chain is built from TRBV27 and TRBJ2-3; D gene ambiguous. The sample in question was CD4+ T cells sorted from PBMCs, obtained 10 days after the yellow fever booster vaccination. The CDR3 DNA follows: TGTGCCAGCACCCTATCCAAGACCCGGCTTGGAACAGATACGCAGTATTTT. Encoded protein: CASTLSKTRLGTDTQYF.